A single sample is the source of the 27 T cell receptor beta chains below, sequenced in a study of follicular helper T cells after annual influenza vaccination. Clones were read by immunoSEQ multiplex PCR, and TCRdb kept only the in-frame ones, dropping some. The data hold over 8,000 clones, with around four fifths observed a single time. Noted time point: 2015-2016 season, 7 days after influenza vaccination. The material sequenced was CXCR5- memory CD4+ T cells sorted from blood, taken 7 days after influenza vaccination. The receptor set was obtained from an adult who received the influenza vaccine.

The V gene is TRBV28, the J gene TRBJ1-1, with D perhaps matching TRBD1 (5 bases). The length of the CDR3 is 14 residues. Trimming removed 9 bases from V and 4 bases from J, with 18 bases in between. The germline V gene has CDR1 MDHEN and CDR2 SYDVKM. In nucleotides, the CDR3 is TGTGCCAGTCCGAAACCTCTGAGGGGCACTGAAGCTTTCTTT. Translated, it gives CASPKPLRGTEAFF.

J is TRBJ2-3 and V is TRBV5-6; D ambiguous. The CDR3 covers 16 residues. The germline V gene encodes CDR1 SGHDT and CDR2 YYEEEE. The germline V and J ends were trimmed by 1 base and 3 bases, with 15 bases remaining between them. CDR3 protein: CASSLWGSGLTDTQYF. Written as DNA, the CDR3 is TGTGCCAGCAGCTTGTGGGGATCTGGTCTGACAGATACGCAGTATTTT.

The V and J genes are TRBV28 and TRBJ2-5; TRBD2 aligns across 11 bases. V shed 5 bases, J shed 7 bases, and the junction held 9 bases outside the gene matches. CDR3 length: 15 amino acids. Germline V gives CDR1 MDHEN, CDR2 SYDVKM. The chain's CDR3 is CASSPSTSGAGTQYF. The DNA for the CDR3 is TGTGCCAGCAGTCCCTCGACTAGCGGGGCGGGGACCCAGTACTTC.

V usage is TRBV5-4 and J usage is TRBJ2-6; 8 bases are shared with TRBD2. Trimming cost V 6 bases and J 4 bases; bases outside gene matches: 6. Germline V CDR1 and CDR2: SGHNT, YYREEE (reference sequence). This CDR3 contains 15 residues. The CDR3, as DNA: TGTGCCAGCACTAGACTAGCGTCCGGGGCCAACGTCCTGACTTTC. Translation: CASTRLASGANVLTF.

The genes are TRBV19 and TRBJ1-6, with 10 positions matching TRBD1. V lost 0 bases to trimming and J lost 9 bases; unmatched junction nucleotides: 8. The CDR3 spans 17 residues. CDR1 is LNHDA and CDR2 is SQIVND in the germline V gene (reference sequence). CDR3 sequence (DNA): TGTGCCAGTAGTATAGACCATGGGACAGGGGTTCCTTCACCCCTCCACTTT. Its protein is CASSIDHGTGVPSPLHF. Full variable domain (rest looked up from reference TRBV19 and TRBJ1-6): DGGITQSPKYLFRKEGQNVTLSCEQNLNHDAMYWYRQDPGQGLRLIYYSQIVNDFQKGDIAEGYSVSREKKESFPLTVTSAQKNPTAFYLCASSIDHGTGVPSPLHFGNGTRLTVT.

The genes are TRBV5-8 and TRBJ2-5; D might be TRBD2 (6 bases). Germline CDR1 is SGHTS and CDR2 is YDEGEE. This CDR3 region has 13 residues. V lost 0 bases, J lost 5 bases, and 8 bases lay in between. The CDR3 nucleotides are TGTGCCAGCAGCTTGGAACGGGAGGAGACCCAGTACTTC. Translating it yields CASSLEREETQYF.

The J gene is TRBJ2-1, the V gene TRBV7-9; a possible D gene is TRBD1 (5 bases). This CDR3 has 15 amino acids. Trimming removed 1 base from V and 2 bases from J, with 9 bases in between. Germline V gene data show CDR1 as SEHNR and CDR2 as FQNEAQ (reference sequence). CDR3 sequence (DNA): TGTGCCAGCAGCTTAGGGACAACGACCTACAATGAGCAGTTCTTC. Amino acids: CASSLGTTTYNEQFF.

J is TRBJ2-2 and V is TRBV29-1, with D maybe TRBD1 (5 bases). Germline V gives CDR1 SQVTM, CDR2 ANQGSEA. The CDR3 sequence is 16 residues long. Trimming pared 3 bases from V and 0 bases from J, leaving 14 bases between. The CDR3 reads CSVESNRFTNTGELFF. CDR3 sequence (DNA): TGCAGCGTTGAGAGTAACAGGTTTACGAACACCGGGGAGCTGTTTTTT.

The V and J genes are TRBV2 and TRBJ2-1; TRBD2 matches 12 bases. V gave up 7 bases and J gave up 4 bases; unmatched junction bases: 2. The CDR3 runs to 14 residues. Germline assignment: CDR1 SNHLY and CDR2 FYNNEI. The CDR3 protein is CASTGLAGYNEQFF. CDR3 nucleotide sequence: TGTGCCAGCACCGGACTAGCGGGGTACAATGAGCAGTTCTTC.

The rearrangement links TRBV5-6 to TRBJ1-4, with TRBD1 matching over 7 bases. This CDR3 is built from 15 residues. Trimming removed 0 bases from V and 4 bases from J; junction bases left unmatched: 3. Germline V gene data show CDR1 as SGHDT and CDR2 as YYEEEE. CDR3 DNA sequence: TGTGCCAGCAGCTTGGAGGGACAGCTTAATGAAAAACTGTTTTTT. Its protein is CASSLEGQLNEKLFF.

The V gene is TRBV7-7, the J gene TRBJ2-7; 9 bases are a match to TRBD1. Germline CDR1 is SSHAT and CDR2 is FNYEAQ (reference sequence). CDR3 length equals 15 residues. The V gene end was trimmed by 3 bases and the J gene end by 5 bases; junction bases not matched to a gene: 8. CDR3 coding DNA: TGTGCCAGCAGCTTCTCCCGGGACAGGGCCCACGAGCAGTACTTC. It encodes CASSFSRDRAHEQYF.

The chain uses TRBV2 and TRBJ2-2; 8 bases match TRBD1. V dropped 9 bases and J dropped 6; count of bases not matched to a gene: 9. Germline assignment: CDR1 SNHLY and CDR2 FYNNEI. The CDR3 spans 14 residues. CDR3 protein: CASSGTGGAGELFF. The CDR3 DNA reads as TGTGCCAGTTCCGGGACAGGAGGAGCCGGGGAGCTGTTTTTT. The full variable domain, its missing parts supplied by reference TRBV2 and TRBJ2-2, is EPEVTQTPSHQVTQMGQEVILRCVPISNHLYFYWYRQILGQKVEFLVSFYNNEISEKSEIFDDQFSVERPDGSNFTLKIRSTKLEDSAMYFCASSGTGGAGELFFGEGSRLTVL.

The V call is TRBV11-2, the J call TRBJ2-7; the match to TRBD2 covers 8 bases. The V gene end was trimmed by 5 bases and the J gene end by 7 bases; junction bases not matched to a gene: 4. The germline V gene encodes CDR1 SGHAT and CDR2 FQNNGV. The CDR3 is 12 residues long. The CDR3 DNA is TGTGCCAGCAGCCTCGGGGGGGTAGAGCAGTACTTC. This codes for CASSLGGVEQYF.

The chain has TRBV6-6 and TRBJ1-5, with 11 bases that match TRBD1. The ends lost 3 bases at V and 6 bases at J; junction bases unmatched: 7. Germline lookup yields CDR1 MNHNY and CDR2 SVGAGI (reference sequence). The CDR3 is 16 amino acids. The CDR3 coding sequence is TGTGCCAGCAGTTATTCGGACAGGGGGCTGGGTCAGCCCCAGCATTTT. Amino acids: CASSYSDRGLGQPQHF.

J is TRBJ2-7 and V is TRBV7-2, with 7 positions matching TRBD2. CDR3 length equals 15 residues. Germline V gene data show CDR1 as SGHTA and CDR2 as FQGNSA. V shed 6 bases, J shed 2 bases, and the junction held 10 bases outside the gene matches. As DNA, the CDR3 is TGTGCCAGCAGGGGCGCTAGCGGAAATACCTACGAGCAGTACTTC. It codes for CASRGASGNTYEQYF.

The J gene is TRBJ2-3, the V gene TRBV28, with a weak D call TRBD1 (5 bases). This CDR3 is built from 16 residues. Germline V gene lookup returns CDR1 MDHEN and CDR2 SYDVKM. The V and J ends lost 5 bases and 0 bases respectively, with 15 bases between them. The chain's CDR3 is CASSRRLRQSTDTQYF. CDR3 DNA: TGTGCCAGCAGTCGCCGATTAAGACAGAGCACAGATACGCAGTATTTT. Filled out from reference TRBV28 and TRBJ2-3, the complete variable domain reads DVKVTQSSRYLVKRTGEKVFLECVQDMDHENMFWYRQDPGLGLRLIYFSYDVKMKEKGDIPEGYSVSREKKERFSLILESASTNQTSMYLCASSRRLRQSTDTQYFGPGTRLTVL.

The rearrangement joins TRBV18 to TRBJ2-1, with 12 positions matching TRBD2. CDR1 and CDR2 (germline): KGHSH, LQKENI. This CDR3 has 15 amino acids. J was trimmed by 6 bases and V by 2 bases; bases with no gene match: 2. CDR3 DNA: TGTGCCAGCTCACCAGGGACTAGCGGGCGCAATGAGCAGTTCTTC. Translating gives CASSPGTSGRNEQFF.

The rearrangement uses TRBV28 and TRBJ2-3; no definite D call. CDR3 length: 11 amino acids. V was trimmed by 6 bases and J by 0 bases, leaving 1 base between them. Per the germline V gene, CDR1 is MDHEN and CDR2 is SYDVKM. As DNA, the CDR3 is TGTGCCAGCAGGAGCACAGATACGCAGTATTTT. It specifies CASRSTDTQYF.

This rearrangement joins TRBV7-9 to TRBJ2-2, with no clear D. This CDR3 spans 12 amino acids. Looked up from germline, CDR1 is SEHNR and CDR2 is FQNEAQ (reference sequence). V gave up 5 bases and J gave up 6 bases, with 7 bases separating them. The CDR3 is CASSQGPGELFF. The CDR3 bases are TGTGCCAGCAGCCAAGGTCCCGGGGAGCTGTTTTTT.

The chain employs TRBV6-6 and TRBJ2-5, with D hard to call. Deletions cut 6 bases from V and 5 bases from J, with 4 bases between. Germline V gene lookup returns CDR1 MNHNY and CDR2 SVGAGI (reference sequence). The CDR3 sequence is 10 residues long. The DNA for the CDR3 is TGTGCCAGCAGGCGCGAGACCCAGTACTTC. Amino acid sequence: CASRRETQYF.

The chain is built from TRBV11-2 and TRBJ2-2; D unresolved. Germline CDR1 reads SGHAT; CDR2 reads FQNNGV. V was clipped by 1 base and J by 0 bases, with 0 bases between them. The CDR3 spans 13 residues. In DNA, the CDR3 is TGTGCCAGCAGCTTAGCGAACACCGGGGAGCTGTTTTTT. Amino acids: CASSLANTGELFF.

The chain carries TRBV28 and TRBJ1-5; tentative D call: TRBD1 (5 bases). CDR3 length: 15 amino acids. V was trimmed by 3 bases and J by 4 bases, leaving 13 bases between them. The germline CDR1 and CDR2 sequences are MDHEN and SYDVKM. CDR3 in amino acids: CASSFRAPVNQPQHF. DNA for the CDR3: TGTGCCAGCAGTTTCAGGGCTCCTGTTAATCAGCCCCAGCATTTT.

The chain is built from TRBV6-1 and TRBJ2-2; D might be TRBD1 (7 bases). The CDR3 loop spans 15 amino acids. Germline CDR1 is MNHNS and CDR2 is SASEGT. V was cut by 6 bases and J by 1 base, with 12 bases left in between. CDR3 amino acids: CASREGALNTGELFF. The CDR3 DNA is TGTGCCAGCAGGGAGGGGGCCTTGAACACCGGGGAGCTGTTTTTT.

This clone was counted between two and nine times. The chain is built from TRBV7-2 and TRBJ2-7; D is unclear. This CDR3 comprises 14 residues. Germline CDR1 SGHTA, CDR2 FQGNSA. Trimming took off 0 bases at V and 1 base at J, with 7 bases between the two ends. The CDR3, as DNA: TGTGCCAGCAGCTTAGCAGTTGCATCCTACGAGCAGTACTTC. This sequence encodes CASSLAVASYEQYF.

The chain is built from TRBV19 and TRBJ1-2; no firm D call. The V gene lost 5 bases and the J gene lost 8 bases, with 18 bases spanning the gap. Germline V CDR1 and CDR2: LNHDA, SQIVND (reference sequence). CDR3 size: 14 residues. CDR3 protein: CASSFGRPFKGYTF. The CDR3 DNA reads TGTGCCAGTAGTTTCGGGCGCCCATTTAAGGGCTACACCTTC.

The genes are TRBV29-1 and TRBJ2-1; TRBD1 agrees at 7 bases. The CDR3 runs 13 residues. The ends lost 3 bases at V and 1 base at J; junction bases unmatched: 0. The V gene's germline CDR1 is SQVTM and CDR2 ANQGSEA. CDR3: CSVETGSYNEQFF. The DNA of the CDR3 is TGCAGCGTTGAGACAGGGTCCTACAATGAGCAGTTCTTC.

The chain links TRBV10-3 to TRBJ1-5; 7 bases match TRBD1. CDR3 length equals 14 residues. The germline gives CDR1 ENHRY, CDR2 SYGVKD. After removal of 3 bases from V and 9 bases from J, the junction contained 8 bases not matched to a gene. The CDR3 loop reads CAISDRGGEAPQHF. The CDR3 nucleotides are TGTGCCATCAGTGACAGGGGGGGAGAAGCGCCCCAGCATTTT.